The 9 T cell receptor beta chains below were found in one sample sequenced in a study of blood T cell repertoires in COVID-19. Assay: immunoSEQ multiplex PCR; the TCRdb copy retains only in-frame clones and omits some. The data contain about 240,000 clones, about 87% of them seen just once; the ten biggest clones take up more than 6.5%. Material: peripheral blood. The receptors originated from a woman between 65 and 79 years old with active or convalescent COVID-19.

V and J are TRBV20-1 and TRBJ1-1; D may be TRBD1 (5 bases). CDR1 is DFQATT and CDR2 is SNEGSKA in the germline V gene (reference sequence). V was pared by 3 bases and J by 5 bases, with 16 bases between. This CDR3 is 14 amino acids long. The CDR3 region is CSASSHGAGTEAFF. CDR3 DNA: TGCAGTGCTAGTAGTCATGGGGCAGGGACTGAAGCTTTCTTT.

The chain carries TRBV12-3 or TRBV12-4 and TRBJ1-2; D is unclear. The CDR3 covers 11 residues. Trimming removed 3 bases from V and 3 bases from J, with 2 bases in between. The CDR3 region is CASSFDYGYTF. The CDR3, as DNA: TGTGCCAGCAGTTTCGACTATGGCTACACCTTC.

V and J are TRBV19 and TRBJ1-5; weak D call: TRBD1 (6 bases). CDR1 and CDR2 from the germline V gene are LNHDA and SQIVND (reference sequence). There are 15 residues in the CDR3. The ends were cut back, 4 bases at V and 3 bases at J, with 13 bases in the middle. CDR3 DNA: TGTGCCAGTAGTAAGGAGACAGGTTACAATCAGCCCCAGCATTTT. This gives the protein CASSKETGYNQPQHF. Filled out from reference TRBV19 and TRBJ1-5, the complete variable domain reads DGGITQSPKYLFRKEGQNVTLSCEQNLNHDAMYWYRQDPGQGLRLIYYSQIVNDFQKGDIAEGYSVSREKKESFPLTVTSAQKNPTAFYLCASSKETGYNQPQHFGDGTRLSIL.

The chain combines TRBV7-9 with TRBJ1-1; D call uncertain. Germline V gene data show CDR1 as SEHNR and CDR2 as FQNEAQ (reference sequence). V was shortened by 4 bases and J by 4 bases, with 13 bases between the two germline ends. The CDR3 loop spans 14 amino acids. Here the CDR3 DNA reads TGTGCCAGCAGCTCACCCCCGGTTGTCACTGAAGCTTTCTTT. Amino acid sequence: CASSSPPVVTEAFF.

This clone was found once. The chain has TRBV11-2 and TRBJ1-1, with D possibly matching TRBD1 (5 bases). The CDR3 loop spans 14 amino acids. V lost 6 bases and J lost 6, with 17 bases in between. The germline V gene has CDR1 SGHAT and CDR2 FQNNGV. The CDR3, as DNA: TGTGCCAGCAGTCTTTGGGGGGAGGCTGCTGAAGCTTTCTTT. As protein: CASSLWGEAAEAFF.

J is TRBJ2-1 and V is TRBV29-1; D unresolved. The V end was cut by 6 bases, the J end by 9 bases, with 12 bases between. CDR3 length: 11 residues. The germline CDR1 and CDR2 sequences are SQVTM and ANQGSEA. CDR3 sequence (DNA): TGCAGCGTCAATACTCCGGGTGAGCAGTTCTTC. Translation: CSVNTPGEQFF.

The genes are TRBV12-5 and TRBJ1-1; D gene uncertain. The germline gives CDR1 LGHNT, CDR2 FRNRAP. The CDR3 length is 13 residues. Trimming removed 6 bases from V and 2 bases from J, with 10 bases in between. CDR3 amino acids: CASGGPGNTEAFF. CDR3 coding DNA: TGTGCTAGTGGAGGCCCAGGAAACACTGAAGCTTTCTTT.

The V call is TRBV7-9, the J call TRBJ1-6; a weak D match, TRBD1 (5 bases). Per the germline V gene, CDR1 is SEHNR and CDR2 is FQNEAQ (reference sequence). The CDR3 is 13 residues long. Trimming took off 6 bases at V and 7 bases at J, with 10 bases between the two ends. The CDR3, as DNA: TGTGCCAGCAGGCCTGACAGAAATTCACCCCTCCACTTT. Its protein product is CASRPDRNSPLHF.

The rearrangement links TRBV5-1 to TRBJ1-1; D is perhaps TRBD1 (6 bases). CDR1 and CDR2 from the germline V gene are SGHRS and YFSETQ. The length of the CDR3 is 14 residues. The V and J ends lost 4 bases and 1 base respectively, with 11 bases between them. As DNA, the CDR3 is TGCGCCAGCAGCAAACTGACAGGGAACACTGAAGCTTTCTTT. Translated: CASSKLTGNTEAFF.